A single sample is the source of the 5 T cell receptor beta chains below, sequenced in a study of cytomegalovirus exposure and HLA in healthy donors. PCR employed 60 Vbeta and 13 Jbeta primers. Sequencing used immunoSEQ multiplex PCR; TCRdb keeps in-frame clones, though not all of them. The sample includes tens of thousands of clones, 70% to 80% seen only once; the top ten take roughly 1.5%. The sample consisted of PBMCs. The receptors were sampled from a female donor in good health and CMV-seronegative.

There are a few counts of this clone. The CDR3 DNA reads TGTGCCAGCAGACAGGGGGCGCTTGGCTACACCTTC. This codes for CASRQGALGYTF. The V call is TRBV25-1, the J call TRBJ1-2; 9 bases fit TRBD1. Unmatched junction bases numbered 3, after V lost 6 bases and J lost 7 bases. Germline assignment: CDR1 MGHDK and CDR2 SYGVNS. There are 12 residues in the CDR3.

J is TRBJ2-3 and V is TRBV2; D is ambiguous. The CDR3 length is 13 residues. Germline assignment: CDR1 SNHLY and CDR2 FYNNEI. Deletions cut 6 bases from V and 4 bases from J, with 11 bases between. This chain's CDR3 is CASREPVPDTQYF. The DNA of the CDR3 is TGTGCCAGCAGAGAACCAGTCCCAGATACGCAGTATTTT.

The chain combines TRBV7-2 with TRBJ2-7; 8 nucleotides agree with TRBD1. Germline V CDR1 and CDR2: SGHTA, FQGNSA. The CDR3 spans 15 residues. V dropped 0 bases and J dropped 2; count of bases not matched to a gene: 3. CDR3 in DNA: TGTGCCAGCAGCTTAGCGGCAGGGGGCCCCTACGAGCAGTACTTC. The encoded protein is CASSLAAGGPYEQYF.

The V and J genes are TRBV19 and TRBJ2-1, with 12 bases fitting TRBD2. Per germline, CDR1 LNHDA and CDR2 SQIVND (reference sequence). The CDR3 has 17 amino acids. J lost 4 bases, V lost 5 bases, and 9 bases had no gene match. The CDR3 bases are TGTGCCAGTAGTTCTAGCGGGGGGGCAAAATGGTACAATGAGCAGTTCTTC. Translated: CASSSSGGAKWYNEQFF. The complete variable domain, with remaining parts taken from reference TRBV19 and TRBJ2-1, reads DGGITQSPKYLFRKEGQNVTLSCEQNLNHDAMYWYRQDPGQGLRLIYYSQIVNDFQKGDIAEGYSVSREKKESFPLTVTSAQKNPTAFYLCASSSSGGAKWYNEQFFGPGTRLTVL.

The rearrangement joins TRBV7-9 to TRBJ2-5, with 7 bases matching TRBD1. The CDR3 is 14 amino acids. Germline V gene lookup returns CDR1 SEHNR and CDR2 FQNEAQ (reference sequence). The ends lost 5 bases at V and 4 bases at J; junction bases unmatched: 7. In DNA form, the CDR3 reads TGTGCCAGCAGCATTAGGGGGCTCGGAGAGACCCAGTACTTC. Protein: CASSIRGLGETQYF.